This paragraph covers one T cell receptor (beta chain) sequence. Its target is not known. Through 5' RACE with UMI labels, the TRB cDNA libraries were prepared. TCRdb reprocessed the 5' RACE reads and stores each CDR3 protein as one record, lacking DNA. The data show several thousand distinct CDR3 sequences, and the top ten clones hold around 1.5%. Naive CD8+ T cells showed CD45RO-CCR7+CD27+CD95-. This sample was included in a study of CXCR3-negative and CXCR3-positive naive CD8 T cells. General observations from the study: TRB CDR3s of CXCR3-positive naive cells were more hydrophobic than those of CXCR3-negative naive cells. Both naive subsets, CXCR3-negative and CXCR3-positive, displayed similar TRBV-TRBJ usage, unlike memory cells.

Sequencing input: naive CXCR3+ CD8+ T cells from blood. The subset denotes: CD45RO-CCR7+CD27+CD95- naive CD8+ T cells expressing CXCR3 (TNR3+). This receptor was identified in a human donor in good health. Some clones in this sample may be carry-over from other donors' samples.

CDR3 in amino acids: CASSQGLAGSTGELFF. This rearrangement joins TRBV7-7 to TRBJ2-2; TCRdb reports TRBD2, a call that lacks DNA to check it against. The CDR3 is 16 residues long. The germline gives CDR1 SSHAT, CDR2 FNYEAQ (reference sequence).